One and the same sample provided the 23 T cell receptor beta chains below, sequenced in a study of identical twins. TCRdb re-derived calls from the 5' RACE reads in MiXCR, one entry per CDR3 protein. Of approximately 1.8 million distinct CDR3 sequences listed, about 32% are singletons. Material for sequencing was cord blood. These receptors were obtained from a newborn girl in good health.

This clonotype came up a few times. V is TRBV6-6 and J is TRBJ1-2; D is possibly TRBD1 (6 bases). The CDR3 length is 13 residues. Trimming pared 8 bases from V and 4 bases from J, leaving 14 bases between. Germline CDR1 MNHNY, CDR2 SVGAGI (reference sequence). Here the CDR3 reads CASFSPRGYGYTF. CDR3 in DNA: TGTGCCAGCTTCTCCCCCAGGGGCTATGGCTACACCTTC.

V is TRBV6-5 and J is TRBJ2-1; TRBD2 agrees at 10 bases. Germline assignment: CDR1 MNHEY and CDR2 SVGAGI. The CDR3 length is 16 residues. The J segment lost 4 bases and the V segment lost 4 bases, leaving 7 bases of the junction unmatched. CDR3 sequence (DNA): TGTGCCAGCAGTTCCGGAACTAGCGGGATATACAATGAGCAGTTCTTC. It specifies CASSSGTSGIYNEQFF.

This clonotype was detected many times. The chain has TRBV29-1 and TRBJ2-6; possible D gene TRBD1, 5 bases. The CDR3 spans 16 residues. Germline lookup yields CDR1 SQVTM and CDR2 ANQGSEA. V dropped 0 bases and J dropped 2 bases, with 11 bases sitting between them. The CDR3 spells CSVEEVGVAGANVLTF. The CDR3 DNA is TGCAGCGTTGAAGAGGTAGGGGTAGCTGGGGCCAACGTCCTGACTTTC.

The table lists this clonotype with a few counts. This rearrangement joins TRBV29-1 to TRBJ1-2; the D is unclear. CDR1 is SQVTM, CDR2 ANQGSEA, per germline. The CDR3 runs to 12 residues. V lost 5 bases and J 0 bases, leaving 7 bases between the germline ends. The CDR3 spells CSVSGANYGYTF. The CDR3 region has the DNA TGCAGCGTTTCCGGGGCTAACTATGGCTACACCTTC.

Notes on this clonotype: A much bigger clone sits one base away, suggesting this may be a read error. J is TRBJ2-1 and V is TRBV10-3; D might be TRBD2 (6 bases). Germline lookup yields CDR1 ENHRY and CDR2 SYGVKD. The CDR3 runs to 14 residues. CDR3: CANSDGSSYNEQFF. The DNA of the CDR3 is TGTGCCAACAGTGACGGGAGTTCCTACAATGAGCAGTTCTTC.

This clonotype was observed a few times. The chain joins TRBV7-6 to TRBJ2-3; 11 bases match TRBD2. The CDR3 is 17 residues long. Germline CDR1 reads SGHVS; CDR2 reads FNYEAQ. The V segment lost 3 bases and the J segment 2 bases; nucleotides outside the gene matches: 7. In DNA, the CDR3 is TGTGCCAGCAGCTTGGCGCTAGCGGGAGGAGTCACAGATACGCAGTATTTT. Protein: CASSLALAGGVTDTQYF.

This clonotype appeared a few times. The chain is built from TRBV2 and TRBJ2-1, with no clear D. Germline V lookup: CDR1 SNHLY, CDR2 FYNNEI. V lost 11 bases to trimming and J lost 0 bases, with 14 bases between them. The CDR3 loop spans 14 amino acids. CDR3 in amino acids: CAALSVTSYNEQFF. The CDR3 DNA reads TGTGCCGCCCTGTCTGTGACCTCCTACAATGAGCAGTTCTTC.

V usage is TRBV7-9 and J usage is TRBJ2-3; 12 nucleotides match TRBD2. Per the germline V gene, CDR1 is SEHNR and CDR2 is FQNEAQ (reference sequence). V was clipped by 5 bases and J by 0 bases; unmatched bases: 12. The CDR3 spans 19 residues. Here the CDR3 DNA reads TGTGCCAGCAGCCGCGGACTAGCGGGACTCATCCGTAGCACAGATACGCAGTATTTT. Translated, it gives CASSRGLAGLIRSTDTQYF.

The chain employs TRBV5-1 and TRBJ2-3; the match to TRBD2 covers 7 bases. CDR1 and CDR2 from the germline V gene are SGHRS and YFSETQ. The V gene end was trimmed by 7 bases and the J gene end by 0 bases; junction bases not matched to a gene: 8. The CDR3 loop spans 15 amino acids. The CDR3 sequence is CASSAGGISTDTQYF. The CDR3 DNA reads TGCGCCAGCTCCGCCGGGGGGATTAGCACAGATACGCAGTATTTT.

This chain joins TRBV6-1 and TRBJ2-1; 10 nucleotides match TRBD2. V shed 5 bases and J 8 bases; nucleotides not matched to a gene: 6. CDR1 MNHNS and CDR2 SASEGT come from the germline V gene. This CDR3 region has 14 residues. CDR3: CASSQASGSDEQFF. CDR3 sequence (DNA): TGTGCCAGCAGTCAGGCTAGCGGGAGTGATGAGCAGTTCTTC.

This chain connects TRBV4-1 to TRBJ2-3, with 8 bases fitting TRBD1. The CDR3 consists of 14 residues. Germline V lookup: CDR1 MGHRA, CDR2 YSYEKL. Trimming removed 4 bases from V and 7 bases from J; junction bases left unmatched: 7. CDR3 bases: TGCGCCAGCAGCCCTCGGACAGGGAGGTATACGCAGTATTTT. This encodes CASSPRTGRYTQYF.

This clonotype was observed a handful of times. The chain employs TRBV27 and TRBJ1-4; TRBD1 aligns across 10 bases. The junction had 24 bases not matched to a gene; V was cut back by 5 bases and J by 9 bases. Germline lookup yields CDR1 MNHEY and CDR2 SMNVEV (reference sequence). This CDR3 is 20 amino acids long. The CDR3 DNA reads TGTGCCAGCAGTCCACGGTTACGGGGGCAAGTAGGACAGGGGGATAAAAAACTGTTTTTT. Protein: CASSPRLRGQVGQGDKKLFF.

V usage is TRBV6-2 or TRBV6-3 and J usage is TRBJ1-4; D not certain. CDR1 and CDR2 from the germline V gene are MNHEY and SVGEGT. The CDR3 runs 12 residues. Between the trimmed V and J ends, which lost 7 bases and 2 bases, there was a span of 5 bases. The CDR3 nucleotides are TGTGCCAGCAAGCGGACTAATGAAAAACTGTTTTTT. Amino acid sequence: CASKRTNEKLFF.

The sample holds a few counts of this clonotype. The CDR3, as DNA: TGTGCCAGCAGCTTGTATACTAGGGAGACCCAGTACTTC. Protein product: CASSLYTRETQYF. The rearrangement uses TRBV5-6 and TRBJ2-5; TRBD2 is a possible D gene (5 bases). This CDR3 spans 13 amino acids. Deletions cut 1 base from V and 5 bases from J, with 9 bases between. In germline, CDR1 is SGHDT, CDR2 YYEEEE.

This clonotype was found a few times. The J gene is TRBJ2-3, the V gene TRBV24-1, with D unclear. V lost 3 bases and J lost 4, with 16 bases in between. This CDR3 spans 16 amino acids. Looked up from germline, CDR1 is KGHDR and CDR2 is SFDVKD. The CDR3 sequence: CATSDIGQPGADTQYF. The CDR3 coding sequence is TGTGCCACCAGTGATATAGGCCAGCCCGGCGCAGATACGCAGTATTTT.

This clonotype was seen a handful of times. This chain connects TRBV28 to TRBJ2-7, with 9 positions matching TRBD1. Per the germline V gene, CDR1 is MDHEN and CDR2 is SYDVKM. The CDR3 runs to 15 residues. V trimming: 4 bases; J trimming: 5 bases; junction bases outside the gene matches: 9. The DNA of the CDR3 is TGTGCCAGCAGTTCGAGGGACAGGGCTGTCGACGAGCAGTACTTC. This encodes CASSSRDRAVDEQYF.

On this clonotype itself: Germline is not matched at one junction end, which may reflect a read error. V gene TRBV10-3 combines with J gene TRBJ1-2, with D maybe TRBD1 (5 bases). The CDR3 covers 15 residues. Germline lookup yields CDR1 ENHRY and CDR2 SYGVKD. CDR3 sequence reads: CAISDPGLVGDGCTF. For the CDR3, the DNA is TGTGCCATCAGTGACCCGGGACTGGTAGGGGATGGCTGCACCTTC.

This chain uses TRBV12-3 or TRBV12-4 with TRBJ2-6; possible D gene TRBD2, 6 bases. Between the trimmed V and J ends, which lost 0 bases and 0 bases, there was a span of 15 bases. The CDR3 covers 19 residues. The DNA for the CDR3 is TGTGCCAGCAGTTTAGCGCGGGACGGCTGGAGCTCTGGGGCCAACGTCCTGACTTTC. Its protein product is CASSLARDGWSSGANVLTF.

This clonotype came up a few times. CDR3 in DNA: TGTGCCAGCAGTGAAACTACTACGTCGGATACGCAGTATTTT. Amino acids: CASSETTTSDTQYF. V and J are TRBV6-1 and TRBJ2-3; the D is unclear. Trimming pared 2 bases from V and 6 bases from J, leaving 12 bases between. In germline, CDR1 is MNHNS, CDR2 SASEGT. CDR3 size: 14 residues.

The rearrangement links TRBV29-1 to TRBJ2-1; 11 bases fit TRBD2. The J call may be mistaken, given a closer DNA end match to TRBJ2-7. The CDR3 runs to 15 residues. Germline values: CDR1 SQVTM, CDR2 ANQGSEA. The CDR3 spells CSVVDSGREWYEQYF. The CDR3 nucleotides read TGCAGCGTTGTAGATAGCGGGAGGGAATGGTACGAGCAGTACTTC.

The J gene is TRBJ2-7, the V gene TRBV7-2; a possible D gene is TRBD2 (6 bases). Germline CDR1 reads SGHTA; CDR2 reads FQGNSA. V was pared by 7 bases and J by 2 bases, with 12 bases between. The CDR3 runs to 13 residues. CDR3 region: CASTGGDTYEQYF. Written as DNA, the CDR3 is TGTGCCAGCACAGGCGGGGATACCTACGAGCAGTACTTC.

The CDR3 DNA is TGTGCCAGCAGTGACCGGGACCCATCCTACAATGAGCAGTTCTTC. Residues: CASSDRDPSYNEQFF. The chain is built from TRBV2 and TRBJ2-1; D may correspond to TRBD1 or TRBD2 (5 bases each). V dropped 3 bases and J dropped 1 base, with 10 bases sitting between them. The CDR3 length is 15 residues. Per the germline V gene, CDR1 is SNHLY and CDR2 is FYNNEI.

This chain joins TRBV6-2 or TRBV6-3 and TRBJ2-1; the D gene is possibly TRBD2 (7 bases). V lost 3 bases and J 7 bases, leaving 13 bases between the germline ends. CDR1 is MNHEY and CDR2 is SVGEGT in the germline V gene. This CDR3 spans 14 amino acids. The CDR3 nucleotides are TGTGCCAGCAGTTATGGGGGGGCCGGAAATGAGCAGTTCTTC. It specifies CASSYGGAGNEQFF.